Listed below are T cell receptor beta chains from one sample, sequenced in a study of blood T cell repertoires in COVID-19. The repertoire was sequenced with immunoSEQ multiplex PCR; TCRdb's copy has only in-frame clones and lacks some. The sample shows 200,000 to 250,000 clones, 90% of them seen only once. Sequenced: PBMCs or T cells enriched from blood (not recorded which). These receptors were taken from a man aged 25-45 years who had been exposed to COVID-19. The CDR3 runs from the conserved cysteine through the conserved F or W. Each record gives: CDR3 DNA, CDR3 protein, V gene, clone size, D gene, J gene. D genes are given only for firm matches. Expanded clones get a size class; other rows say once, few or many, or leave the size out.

TGTGCCAGCAGCACGGCCCGGGGGGGCCGGGAGACCCAGTACTTC CASSTARGGRETQYF TRBV4-2 . TRBD2 TRBJ2-5
TGCGCCAGCAGCCGAGGACTAGTAGGGAGCACAGATACGCAGTATTTT CASSRGLVGSTDTQYF TRBV5-1 once TRBD2 TRBJ2-3
TGCGCCAGCAGTGAGCCCGGGACAGGGGGCTATGAGCAGTTCTTC CASSEPGTGGYEQFF TRBV10-2 . TRBD1 TRBJ2-1
TGCAGCGTCCGGCAGGGGGATGGCTACACCTTC CSVRQGDGYTF TRBV29-1 . TRBD1 TRBJ1-2
TGTGCCAGCAGCCCGCGGCTTGCCTCTGGAAACACCATATATTTT CASSPRLASGNTIYF TRBV9 . . TRBJ1-3
TGTGCCAGCAGCTTAGAGACAGGTGTGGCTCAGCCCCAGCATTTT CASSLETGVAQPQHF TRBV11-2 . . TRBJ1-5
TGTGCCAGCAGCCGGGGAAGGACAGCTAATGAAAAACTGTTTTTT CASSRGRTANEKLFF TRBV5-4 . . TRBJ1-4
TGTGCCAGCAGCTTCGGGAGGAACACTGAAGCTTTCTTT CASSFGRNTEAFF TRBV5-4 . . TRBJ1-1
TGTGCCAGCAGCCGAGTGGCGAGGAGCGAGCAGTACTTC CASSRVARSEQYF TRBV11-3 . . TRBJ2-7
TGCGCCAGCAGTGAGCTCGCAGGGAGGGGAACCTATGGCTACACCTTC CASSELAGRGTYGYTF TRBV10-1 . . TRBJ1-2
TGTGCCAGCAGTCAGGGTGGGCCGACCCAGTACTTC CASSQGGPTQYF TRBV12-3/TRBV12-4 . . TRBJ2-5
TGTGCCAGCAGCGTAGGGTCTAGCGGGGGCACAGATACGCAGTATTTT CASSVGSSGGTDTQYF TRBV9 . TRBD2 TRBJ2-3
TGCGCCAGCAGCCAAAAGCCTAGCGGGGCAACAGATACGCAGTATTTT CASSQKPSGATDTQYF TRBV4-1 . TRBD2 TRBJ2-3
TGCGCCAGCCAACCCACCCCCCTGGGGAGCTACGAGCAGTACTTC CASQPTPLGSYEQYF TRBV5-1 . . TRBJ2-7
TGTGCCAGCAGCTTAGTGAGCGTGGAAACTGGAAACACCATATATTTT CASSLVSVETGNTIYF TRBV7-2 once . TRBJ1-3
TGCGCCAGCAGCCGAGACAGATCCTTCTCCTATAATTCACCCCTCCACTTT CASSRDRSFSYNSPLHF TRBV5-1 . . TRBJ1-6
TGTGCCAGCAGTCCAATAGATAACACTGAAGCTTTCTTT CASSPIDNTEAFF TRBV27 . . TRBJ1-1
TGTGCCAGCTCGCCAAGGGACGGGGGGAACACTGAAGCTTTCTTT CASSPRDGGNTEAFF TRBV18 . . TRBJ1-1
TGTGCCAGCAGCTTACTTTGGGACAGGGGGAAAGAGACCCAGTACTTC CASSLLWDRGKETQYF TRBV5-5 . TRBD1 TRBJ2-5
TGTGCCAGCAGGTTGGGGGGAAGCACTGAAGCTTTCTTT CASRLGGSTEAFF TRBV6-6 once . TRBJ1-1
TGTGCCTGGACACTTGGGCGGGGGACCCAGTACTTC CAWTLGRGTQYF TRBV30 . . TRBJ2-5
TGTGCCAGCAGCTTGACGGGGGGAAGGGCCGGGGAGCTGTTTTTT CASSLTGGRAGELFF TRBV5-4 . TRBD2 TRBJ2-2
TGTGCCAGCAGTGGGCCCTACAATGAGCAGTTCTTC CASSGPYNEQFF TRBV2 . . TRBJ2-1
TGTGCCAGCATGGACAGAGGGCCCCTAGGTACGCAGTATTTT CASMDRGPLGTQYF TRBV5-4 . . TRBJ2-3
TGTGCCAGCAGCTTGACAGGGGGCTTTCCTAGCTCCTACAATGAGCAGTTCTTC CASSLTGGFPSSYNEQFF TRBV7-3 . TRBD1 TRBJ2-1
TGTGCCAGCAGCTTACGCGGTGCGGGAAACACCATATATTTT CASSLRGAGNTIYF TRBV11-3 . . TRBJ1-3
TGTGCCAGCAGTTTCGGGACAGCAAACATGAACACTGAAGCTTTCTTT CASSFGTANMNTEAFF TRBV9 . TRBD1 TRBJ1-1
TGTGCCAGCAGCCAAGAGCGATTAGCGGGCTCAGATACGCAGTATTTT CASSQERLAGSDTQYF TRBV4-2 . TRBD2 TRBJ2-3
TGTGCCAGCAGCTCCTTACCGGGACAGCCAAATGAAAAACTGTTTTTT CASSSLPGQPNEKLFF TRBV11-2 . TRBD1 TRBJ1-4
TGTGCCAGCAGCCAACGGTGGGGACCGCTAGCGGAGCACACCGGGGAGCTGTTTTTT CASSQRWGPLAEHTGELFF TRBV3-1/TRBV3-2 once TRBD2 TRBJ2-2
TGTGCCAGCAGCCCGGGACTACAAGAGACCCAGTACTTC CASSPGLQETQYF TRBV7-9 . TRBD2 TRBJ2-5
TGCGCCAGCAGCTTAGGAGGTGGAGAGACCCAGTACTTC CASSLGGGETQYF TRBV5-1 . . TRBJ2-5
TGTGCCAGCAGTGGGACAGGGGGACCAAATCAGCCCCAGCATTTT CASSGTGGPNQPQHF TRBV6-1 . TRBD1 TRBJ1-5
TGCGCCAGCAGCTTTGCAGGGGGCTTTGAAGAGACCCAGTACTTC CASSFAGGFEETQYF TRBV5-1 . TRBD1 TRBJ2-5
TGTGCCAGCAGTTACCTACCAGGGCCAAGCACAGATACGCAGTATTTT CASSYLPGPSTDTQYF TRBV6-2/TRBV6-3 . . TRBJ2-3
TGTGCCAGCAGTGAAGCGAGTGCGCGGAGGGGATACCGGGAGACCCAGTACTTC CASSEASARRGYRETQYF TRBV6-1 . . TRBJ2-5
TGTGCCAGCAGTGTGAGGGTGGGGACTAGCGGTCAGGATCAGTACTTC CASSVRVGTSGQDQYF TRBV2 . TRBD2 TRBJ2-7
TGTGCCAGCAGTTACCCCGTGGAGGGCTACACCTTC CASSYPVEGYTF TRBV6-2/TRBV6-3 . . TRBJ1-2
TGCGCCAGCAGCTTGCCGGGAATAAGGGGACAGGGGGTCACAGATACGCAGTATTTT CASSLPGIRGQGVTDTQYF TRBV5-1 . TRBD1 TRBJ2-3
TGTGCCAGCAGCCTCCGGACCGGGGAGCTGTTTTTT CASSLRTGELFF TRBV3-1/TRBV3-2 . . TRBJ2-2
TGTGCCAGCTCCCCACCCACGGCGGAAAACTATGGCTACACCTTC CASSPPTAENYGYTF TRBV18 . . TRBJ1-2
TGTGCCAGTAGTATCTACAGGGAGGGCGAGCAGTACTTC CASSIYREGEQYF TRBV19 . . TRBJ2-7
TGTGCCTGGGGCACTAGCGGGGGGCTTTCTAACACCGGGGAGCTGTTTTTT CAWGTSGGLSNTGELFF TRBV30 . TRBD2 TRBJ2-2
TGTGCCAGCTCGGAAATAGCGGGGGACACAGATACGCAGTATTTT CASSEIAGDTDTQYF TRBV18 few TRBD2 TRBJ2-3
TGTGCCATCAACCGGGGGGCCGGAAGCACAGATACGCAGTATTTT CAINRGAGSTDTQYF TRBV10-3 . . TRBJ2-3
TGTGCCAGCCGACAGGGGAACACTGAAGCTTTCTTT CASRQGNTEAFF TRBV18 once TRBD1 TRBJ1-1
TGTGCCAGCAGCCCCCAGAGGGTGGTGGTAACAGATACGCAGTATTTT CASSPQRVVVTDTQYF TRBV7-8 . . TRBJ2-3
TGCGCCAGCAGCTTGGCCGGCGGGGGTCTCTATGGCTACACCTTC CASSLAGGGLYGYTF TRBV5-1 . . TRBJ1-2
TGTGCCAGCAGCTTAGACAGGGGAGATACGCAGTATTTT CASSLDRGDTQYF TRBV7-2 . TRBD1 TRBJ2-3
TGTGCCATCAGCGAACTAGCGGGGCGGGGCAATGAGCAGTTCTTC CAISELAGRGNEQFF TRBV10-3 . TRBD2 TRBJ2-1